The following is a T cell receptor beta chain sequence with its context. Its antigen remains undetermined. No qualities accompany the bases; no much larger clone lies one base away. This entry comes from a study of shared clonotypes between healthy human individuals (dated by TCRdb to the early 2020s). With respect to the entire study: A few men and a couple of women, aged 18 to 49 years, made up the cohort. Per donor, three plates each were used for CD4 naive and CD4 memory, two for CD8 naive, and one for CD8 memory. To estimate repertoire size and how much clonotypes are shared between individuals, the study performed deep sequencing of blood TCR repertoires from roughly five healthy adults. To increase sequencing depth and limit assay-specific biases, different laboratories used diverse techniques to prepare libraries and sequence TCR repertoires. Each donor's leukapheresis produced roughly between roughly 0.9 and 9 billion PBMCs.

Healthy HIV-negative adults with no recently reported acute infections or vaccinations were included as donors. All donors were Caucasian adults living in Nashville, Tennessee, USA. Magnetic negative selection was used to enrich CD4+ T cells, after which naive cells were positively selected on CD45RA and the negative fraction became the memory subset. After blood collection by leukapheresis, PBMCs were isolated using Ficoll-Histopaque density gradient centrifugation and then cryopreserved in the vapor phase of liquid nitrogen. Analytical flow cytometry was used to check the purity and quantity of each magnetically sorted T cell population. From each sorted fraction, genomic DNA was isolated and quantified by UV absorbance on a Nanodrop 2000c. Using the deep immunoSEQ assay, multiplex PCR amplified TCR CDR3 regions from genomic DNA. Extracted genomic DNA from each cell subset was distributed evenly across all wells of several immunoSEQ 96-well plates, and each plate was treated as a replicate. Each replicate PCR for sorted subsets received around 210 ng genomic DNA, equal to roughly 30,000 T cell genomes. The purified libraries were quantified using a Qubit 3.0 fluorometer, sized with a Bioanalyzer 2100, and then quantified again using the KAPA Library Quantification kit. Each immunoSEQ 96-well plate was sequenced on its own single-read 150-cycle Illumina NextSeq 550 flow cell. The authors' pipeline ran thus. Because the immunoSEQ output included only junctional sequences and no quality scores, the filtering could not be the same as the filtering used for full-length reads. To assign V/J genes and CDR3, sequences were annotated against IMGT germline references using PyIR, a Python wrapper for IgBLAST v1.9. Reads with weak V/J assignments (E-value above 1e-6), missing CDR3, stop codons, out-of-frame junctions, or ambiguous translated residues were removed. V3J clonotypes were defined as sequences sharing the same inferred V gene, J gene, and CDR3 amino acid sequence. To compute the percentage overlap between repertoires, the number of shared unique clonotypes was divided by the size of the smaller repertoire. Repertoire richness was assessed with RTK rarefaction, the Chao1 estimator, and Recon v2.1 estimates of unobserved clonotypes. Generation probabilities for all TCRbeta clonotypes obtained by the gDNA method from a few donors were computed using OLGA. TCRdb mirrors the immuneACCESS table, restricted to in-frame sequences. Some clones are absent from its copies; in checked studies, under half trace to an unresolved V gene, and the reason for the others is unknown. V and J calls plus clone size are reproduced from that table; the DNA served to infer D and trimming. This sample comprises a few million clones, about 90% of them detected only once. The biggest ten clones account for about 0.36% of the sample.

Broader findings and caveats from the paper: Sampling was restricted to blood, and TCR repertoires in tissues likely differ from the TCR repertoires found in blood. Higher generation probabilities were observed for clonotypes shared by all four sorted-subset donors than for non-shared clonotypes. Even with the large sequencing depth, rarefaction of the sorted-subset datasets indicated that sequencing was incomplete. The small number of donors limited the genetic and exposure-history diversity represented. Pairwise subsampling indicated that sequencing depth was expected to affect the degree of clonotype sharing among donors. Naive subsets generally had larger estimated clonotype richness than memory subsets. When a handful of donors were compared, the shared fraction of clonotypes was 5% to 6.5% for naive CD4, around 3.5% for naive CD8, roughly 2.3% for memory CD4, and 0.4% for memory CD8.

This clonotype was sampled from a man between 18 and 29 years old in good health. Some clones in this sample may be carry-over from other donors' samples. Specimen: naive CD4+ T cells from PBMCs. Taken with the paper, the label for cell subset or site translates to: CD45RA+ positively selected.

The DNA is as follows: TGTGCCAGCAGCATCGGTCAGGGCAATACGCAGTATTTT. Its product reads: CASSIGQGNTQYF. This chain joins TRBV11-2 to TRBJ2-3; perhaps TRBD1 is the D gene, with 5 bases matching. The CDR1 and CDR2 encoded by the germline V gene are SGHAT and FQNNGV. V loses 5 bases of germline sequence and J loses 7 bases, and the interval between the two ends is 13 bases. From the cysteine up to the phenylalanine, the CDR3 has a length of 13 residues. Here the CDR3 DNA is all that survives: 39 bases in frame from base 1.